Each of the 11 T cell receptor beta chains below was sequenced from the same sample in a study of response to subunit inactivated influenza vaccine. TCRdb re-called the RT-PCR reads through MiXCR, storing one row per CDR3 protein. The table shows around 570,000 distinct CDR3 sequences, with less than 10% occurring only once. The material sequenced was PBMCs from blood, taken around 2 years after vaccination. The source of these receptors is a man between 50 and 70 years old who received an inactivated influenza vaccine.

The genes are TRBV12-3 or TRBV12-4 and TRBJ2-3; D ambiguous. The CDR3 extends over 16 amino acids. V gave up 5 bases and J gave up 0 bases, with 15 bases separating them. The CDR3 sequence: CASSPPPVGSTDTQYF. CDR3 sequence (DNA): TGTGCCAGCAGTCCGCCCCCCGTCGGGAGCACAGATACGCAGTATTTT.

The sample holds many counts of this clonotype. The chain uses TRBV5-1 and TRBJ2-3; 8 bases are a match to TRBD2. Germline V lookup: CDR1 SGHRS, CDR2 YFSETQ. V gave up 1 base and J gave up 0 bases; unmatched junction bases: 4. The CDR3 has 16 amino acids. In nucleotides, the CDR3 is TGCGCCAGCAGCTTGCCAACTAGCGGTAGCACAGATACGCAGTATTTT. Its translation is CASSLPTSGSTDTQYF.

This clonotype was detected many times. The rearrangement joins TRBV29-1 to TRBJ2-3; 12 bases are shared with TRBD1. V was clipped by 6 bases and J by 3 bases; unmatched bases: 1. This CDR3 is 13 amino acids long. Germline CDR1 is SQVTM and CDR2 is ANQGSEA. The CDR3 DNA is TGCAGCGTGGGACAGGGGGCAACAGATACGCAGTATTTT. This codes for CSVGQGATDTQYF.

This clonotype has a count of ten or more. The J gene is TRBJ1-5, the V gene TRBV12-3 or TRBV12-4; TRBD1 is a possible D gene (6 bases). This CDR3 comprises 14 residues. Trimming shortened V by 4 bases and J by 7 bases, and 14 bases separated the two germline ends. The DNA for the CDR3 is TGTGCCAGCAGTTCAAGCCAGGGGCGCCAGCCCCAGCATTTT. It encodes CASSSSQGRQPQHF.

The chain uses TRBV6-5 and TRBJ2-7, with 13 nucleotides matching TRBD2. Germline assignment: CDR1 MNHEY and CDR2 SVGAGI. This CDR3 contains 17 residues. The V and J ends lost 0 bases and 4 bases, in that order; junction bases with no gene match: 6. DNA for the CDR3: TGTGCCAGCAGTTACTCGACCGGGACTAGCGGGGAGTACGAGCAGTACTTC. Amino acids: CASSYSTGTSGEYEQYF.

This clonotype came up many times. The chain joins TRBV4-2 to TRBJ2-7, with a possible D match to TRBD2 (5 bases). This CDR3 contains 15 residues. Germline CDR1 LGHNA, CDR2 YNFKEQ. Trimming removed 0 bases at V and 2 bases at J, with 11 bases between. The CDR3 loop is CASSQDKAGTYEQYF. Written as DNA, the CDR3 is TGTGCCAGCAGCCAAGATAAGGCCGGGACCTACGAGCAGTACTTC.

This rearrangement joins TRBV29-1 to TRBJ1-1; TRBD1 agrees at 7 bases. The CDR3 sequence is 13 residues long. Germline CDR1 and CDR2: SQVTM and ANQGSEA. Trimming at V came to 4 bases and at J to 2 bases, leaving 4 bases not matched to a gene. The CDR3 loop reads CSVARDSNTEAFF. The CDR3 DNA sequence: TGCAGCGTTGCAAGGGACAGTAACACTGAAGCTTTCTTT.

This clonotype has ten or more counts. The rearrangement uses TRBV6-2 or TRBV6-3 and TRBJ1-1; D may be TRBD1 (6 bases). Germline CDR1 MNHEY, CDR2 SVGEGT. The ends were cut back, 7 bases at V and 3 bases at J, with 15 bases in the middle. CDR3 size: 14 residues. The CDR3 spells CASNRRGGDTEAFF. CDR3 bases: TGTGCCAGCAACCGCAGGGGTGGGGACACTGAAGCTTTCTTT.

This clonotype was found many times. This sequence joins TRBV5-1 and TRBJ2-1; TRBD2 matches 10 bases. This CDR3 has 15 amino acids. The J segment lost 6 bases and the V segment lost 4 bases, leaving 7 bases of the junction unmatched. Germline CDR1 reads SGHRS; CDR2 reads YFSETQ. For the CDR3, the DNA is TGCGCCAGCAGCACCAGAGTAGCGGGAGGCAATGAGCAGTTCTTC. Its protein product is CASSTRVAGGNEQFF.

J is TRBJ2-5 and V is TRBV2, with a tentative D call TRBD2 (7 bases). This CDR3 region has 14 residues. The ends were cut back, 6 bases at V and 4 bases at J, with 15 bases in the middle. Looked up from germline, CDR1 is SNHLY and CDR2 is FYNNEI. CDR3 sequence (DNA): TGTGCCAGCAGGCCCCACGCGGGGGCAGAGACCCAGTACTTC. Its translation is CASRPHAGAETQYF.

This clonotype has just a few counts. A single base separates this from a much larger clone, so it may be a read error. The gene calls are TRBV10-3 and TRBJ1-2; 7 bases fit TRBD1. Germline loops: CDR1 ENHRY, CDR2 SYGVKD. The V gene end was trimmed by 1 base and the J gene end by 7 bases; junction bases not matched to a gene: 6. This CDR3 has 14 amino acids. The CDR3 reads CAISECDRVGGYTF. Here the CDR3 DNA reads TGTGCCATCAGTGAGTGCGACAGGGTCGGTGGCTACACCTTC.